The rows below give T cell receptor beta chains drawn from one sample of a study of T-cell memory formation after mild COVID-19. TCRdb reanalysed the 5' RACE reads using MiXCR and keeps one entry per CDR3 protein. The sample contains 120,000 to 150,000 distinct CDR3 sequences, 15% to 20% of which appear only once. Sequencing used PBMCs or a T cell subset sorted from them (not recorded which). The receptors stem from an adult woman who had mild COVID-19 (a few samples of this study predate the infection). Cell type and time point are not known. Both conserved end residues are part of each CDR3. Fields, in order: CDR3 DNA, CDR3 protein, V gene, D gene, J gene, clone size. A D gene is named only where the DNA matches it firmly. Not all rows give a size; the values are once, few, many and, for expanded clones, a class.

TGCAGTGCCCACAACAGACAGGGAGACGGCTACACCTTC	CSAHNRQGDGYTF	TRBV20-1	TRBD1	TRBJ1-2	.
TGCAGTGCTAGAGACCTAGCGGGAGGGCCTTGGGATACGCAGTATTTT	CSARDLAGGPWDTQYF	TRBV20-1	TRBD2	TRBJ2-3	many
TGCGCCAGCAGCCGAACCCTACTAGGGGGTCAAGAGACCCAGTACTTC	CASSRTLLGGQETQYF	TRBV4-1	.	TRBJ2-5	few
TGTGCCACCAGCAGAGATCGACTAGCCCATGAGCAGTTCTTC	CATSRDRLAHEQFF	TRBV15	TRBD2	TRBJ2-1	few
TGTGCCAGCAGCCTAGCGGGGGCCTTTCATGAGCAGTTCTTC	CASSLAGAFHEQFF	TRBV3-1	TRBD2	TRBJ2-1	few
TGTGCCAGCAGCCCGCTGCCTCCGGGACGGGAGCGCTTC	CASSPLPPGRERF	TRBV7-2	.	TRBJ2-7	.
TGTGCCAGCAGTTTCTTGGGGGCAGGCGGGGAGCTGTTTTTT	CASSFLGAGGELFF	TRBV12-3/TRBV12-4	.	TRBJ2-2	.
TGCGCCAGCAGCGCACAGGCGAACACTGAAGCTTTCTTT	CASSAQANTEAFF	TRBV5-1	.	TRBJ1-1	.
TGTGCCAGCAGCTTAGGGACAGCCCGCACCGGGGAGCTGTTTTTT	CASSLGTARTGELFF	TRBV7-8	.	TRBJ2-2	few
TGTGCCAGCAGCCAACTCAGGGGGGATTCACCCCTCCACTTT	CASSQLRGDSPLHF	TRBV14	TRBD1	TRBJ1-6	.
TGTGCCAGCAGTACGGACAGGGGATCGTACGAGCAGTACTTC	CASSTDRGSYEQYF	TRBV6-5	TRBD1	TRBJ2-7	few
TGTGCCAGCAGTTACTCGAGAGGAAATGCAGATACGCAGTATTTT	CASSYSRGNADTQYF	TRBV6-5	.	TRBJ2-3	.
TGTGCCAGCAGTCCGTGGGCGCTTTCCAGCAATCAGCCCCAGCATTTT	CASSPWALSSNQPQHF	TRBV12-3/TRBV12-4	.	TRBJ1-5	.
TGTGCCATCAGTGAGGGGTACACTGAAGCTTTCTTT	CAISEGYTEAFF	TRBV10-3	.	TRBJ1-1	.
TGTGCCAGCAGGGCTAGCGGGGGGAACAATGAGCAGTTCTTC	CASRASGGNNEQFF	TRBV12-3/TRBV12-4	TRBD2	TRBJ2-1	.
TGCGCCAGCAGCGGGCTAGCGGGGGAGGATACGCAGTATTTT	CASSGLAGEDTQYF	TRBV5-1	TRBD2	TRBJ2-3	.
TGTGCCAGCAGCTTAAAGGGGCGAGACACTGAAGCTTTCTTT	CASSLKGRDTEAFF	TRBV11-3	.	TRBJ1-1	once
TGTGCCAGCAGCCAAGATCGGGCACGGGATGGCTACACCTTC	CASSQDRARDGYTF	TRBV3-1	.	TRBJ1-2	few
TGTGCCAGCAGCAGCCGGACAGGGGGCTTAAAGACCCAGTACTTC	CASSSRTGGLKTQYF	TRBV7-2	TRBD1	TRBJ2-5	few
TGCGCCAGCAGCCACCTCCGGGACAAGCCCACAGATACGCAGTATTTT	CASSHLRDKPTDTQYF	TRBV4-1	.	TRBJ2-3	.
TGTGCCAGCAGCCAAGAACGCAGTAGCAATCAGCCCCAGCATTTT	CASSQERSSNQPQHF	TRBV4-2	.	TRBJ1-5	.
TGTGCCAGCAGCCTCAGATCAGGGCGGAGGTCAGATACGCAGTATTTT	CASSLRSGRRSDTQYF	TRBV7-8	.	TRBJ2-3	many
TGTGCCAGCAGCTTAGATTGGGGCTCTGAGCAGTTCTTC	CASSLDWGSEQFF	TRBV7-6	.	TRBJ2-1	.
TGTGCCATTGACAGGAGCACCGGGGAGCTGTTTTTT	CAIDRSTGELFF	TRBV11-3	.	TRBJ2-2	.
TGTGCCAGCACCGCGGGGACTTACGCCTACTACGAGCAGTACTTC	CASTAGTYAYYEQYF	TRBV5-8	.	TRBJ2-7	few